The clone carrying this T cell receptor (beta chain) has more than one count but fewer than ten. The data were taken from a study of sequential checkpoint blockade in melanoma. Turning to the study itself: First-line arms were nivolumab then ipilimumab, or the reverse, randomized 1:1.

Indicated treatment: randomized to nivolumab then ipilimumab (arm A) or the reverse (arm B). Live CD3+CD8+ CD19− CD56− cells were sorted from PBMCs. Sequenced by immunoSEQ multiplex PCR; TCRdb stores in-frame clones only, minus some. The data contain fewer than 13,000 clones, around three quarters of them singletons. The CDR3 spans 12 residues. J lost 15 bases, V lost 5 bases, and 9 bases had no gene match. Germline values: CDR1 SEHNR, CDR2 FQNEAQ (reference sequence). This receptor was taken from a human donor with melanoma. This chain uses TRBV7-9 with TRBJ2-1; 8 nucleotides agree with TRBD1. The specimen comprised CD8+ T cells sorted from blood (inferred from file names), sampled from a patient given nivolumab and ipilimumab in sequence. DNA of the CDR3: TGTGCCAGCAGCCCAGGGGGACAGGATTGGTTCTTC. Its translation is CASSPGGQDWFF.